A single T cell receptor beta chain is shown here with its context. Its target is not known. The entry originates in a study of cytomegalovirus exposure and HLA in healthy donors. General study results and limits: Cytomegalovirus-associated TCR beta chains were listed, numbering under 200.

The CDR3 is 14 amino acids. Germline-derived CDR1 and CDR2 are MNHEY and SVGAGI. J was trimmed by 1 base and V by 8 bases; bases with no gene match: 7. The assay was immunoSEQ multiplex PCR, and TCRdb's table has in-frame clones only and misses some. The sample yields some 98,000 clones, roughly 87% seen once. The sequencing sample was made of PBMCs. The sequence was obtained from a man aged 18 to 30 in good health and CMV-seropositive. V is TRBV6-5 and J is TRBJ2-7; 8 nucleotides line up with TRBD1. CDR3 in amino acids: CASGHGQGSYEQYF. CDR3 DNA: TGTGCCAGCGGCCATGGACAGGGTTCCTACGAGCAGTACTTC.